The rows below give T cell receptor beta chains drawn from one sample of a study of early T cells in non-severe SARS-CoV-2 infection. TCRdb re-called the 5' RACE reads through MiXCR, storing one row per CDR3 protein. The data show fewer than 35,000 distinct CDR3 sequences, under 6.5% seen once. The specimen sequenced was whole blood. The receptors were sampled from an adult who was a healthcare worker with PCR-confirmed SARS-CoV-2 infection or an uninfected control (not recorded which). Each CDR3 is given with its conserved first and last residue. The order of the fields is V gene, J gene, D gene, clone size, CDR3 DNA, CDR3 protein. D genes are given only for firm matches. Clone size appears in some rows only: once, few, many, or a class for an expanded clone.

TRBV10-3,TRBJ2-7,NA,many,TGTGCCATCAACCCCGAGAATATGGGTGAGCAGTACTTC,CAINPENMGEQYF
TRBV7-6,TRBJ2-1,NA,many,TGTGCCAGCAGCCCCACCCAGCCAGGGACAAAGGCCTACAATGAGCAGTTCTTC,CASSPTQPGTKAYNEQFF
TRBV19,TRBJ1-1,TRBD1,many,TGTGCCAGTAGTCCCGACAGGGGACGGAACACTGAAGCTTTCTTT,CASSPDRGRNTEAFF
TRBV5-1,TRBJ1-3,NA,many,TGCGCCAGCAGCTTCCCAGACTCTGGAAACACCATATATTTT,CASSFPDSGNTIYF
TRBV6-2/TRBV6-3,TRBJ2-7,TRBD2,NA,TGTGCCAGCAGTTACTATAGCGGGGACTCCTCCTACGAGCAGTACTTC,CASSYYSGDSSYEQYF
TRBV20-1,TRBJ1-4,TRBD1,many,TGCAGTGCTCCTACCGGGACAGGGGCTGGCGAAAAACTGTTTTTT,CSAPTGTGAGEKLFF
TRBV3-1,TRBJ2-3,TRBD2,many,TGTGCCAGCAGCCAAGGACCCGGGACTAGCAATTGGGCCACAGATACGCAGTATTTT,CASSQGPGTSNWATDTQYF
TRBV18,TRBJ2-5,NA,many,TGTGCCAGCTCCCCCGGAGGGACAGAACTACAAGAGACCCAGTACTTC,CASSPGGTELQETQYF
TRBV20-1,TRBJ1-1,NA,NA,TGCAGTGCTAGAGTACGAACACTAAGGAGGGGCACTGAAGCTTTCTTT,CSARVRTLRRGTEAFF
TRBV6-5,TRBJ2-1,NA,few,TGTGCCAGCTCCGCCCCAGGATACAATGAGCAGTTCTTC,CASSAPGYNEQFF
TRBV7-6,TRBJ2-7,TRBD2,many,TGTGCCAGCAGCTTAGCTGCGGGGGGTTCCTACGAGCAGTACTTC,CASSLAAGGSYEQYF
TRBV6-4,TRBJ2-6,NA,many,TGTGCCAGCAGTGAGAGGGCTTCTGGGGCCAACGTCCTGACTTTC,CASSERASGANVLTF
TRBV4-1,TRBJ2-4,NA,many,TGCGCCAGCAGCCAACGGGGAGTGGGGAACATTCAGTACTTC,CASSQRGVGNIQYF
TRBV27,TRBJ1-1,NA,many,TGTGCCAGCAGGACAGGACCTGAAGCTTTCTTT,CASRTGPEAFF
TRBV2,TRBJ1-4,TRBD1,many,TGTGCCAGCAGTGATCGGACAGGGAATGAAAAACTGTTTTTT,CASSDRTGNEKLFF
TRBV18,TRBJ1-5,NA,many,TGTGCCACCGCGGCGGGTTCGGATCAGCCCCAGCATTTT,CATAAGSDQPQHF
TRBV4-1,TRBJ2-1,NA,NA,TGCGCCAGCAGCCAAGAGGTGCCGGGACCTACATCCTACAATGAGCAGTTCTTC,CASSQEVPGPTSYNEQFF
TRBV3-1,TRBJ1-6,NA,NA,TGTGCCAGCAGCCAAGATTTCGAGACTCGACAACTAGGGAGGGCTTCACCCCTCCACTTT,CASSQDFETRQLGRASPLHF
TRBV11-2,TRBJ1-6,NA,many,TGTGCCAGCAGCCCGCTACAGTATAATTCACCCCTCCACTTT,CASSPLQYNSPLHF
TRBV3-1,TRBJ2-1,NA,many,TGTGCCAGCAGCCAAGCTTGGGACAATGAGCAGTTCTTC,CASSQAWDNEQFF
TRBV4-3,TRBJ1-1,NA,many,TGCGCCAGCAGCCAGACCTATACGAGCCCAACCACTGAAGCTTTCTTT,CASSQTYTSPTTEAFF
TRBV18,TRBJ2-7,TRBD1,many,TGTGCCAGCTCACCACTGGGACAGGCCTCCTACGAGCAGTACTTC,CASSPLGQASYEQYF
TRBV19,TRBJ2-6,TRBD2,many,TGTGCCAGTAGTATGGGAGGGAGCCCCTCTGGGGCCAACGTCCTGACTTTC,CASSMGGSPSGANVLTF